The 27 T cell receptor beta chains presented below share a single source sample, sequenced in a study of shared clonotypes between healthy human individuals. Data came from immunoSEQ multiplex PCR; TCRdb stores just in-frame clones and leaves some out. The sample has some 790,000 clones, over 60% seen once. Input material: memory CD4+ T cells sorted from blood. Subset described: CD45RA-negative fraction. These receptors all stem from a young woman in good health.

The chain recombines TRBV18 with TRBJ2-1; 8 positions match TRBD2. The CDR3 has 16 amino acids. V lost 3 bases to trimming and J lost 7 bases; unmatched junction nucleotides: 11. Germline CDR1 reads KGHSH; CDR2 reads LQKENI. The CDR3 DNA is TGTGCCAGCTCACCGCCGACCAGCGGGAGCGGGAATGAGCAGTTCTTC. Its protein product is CASSPPTSGSGNEQFF.

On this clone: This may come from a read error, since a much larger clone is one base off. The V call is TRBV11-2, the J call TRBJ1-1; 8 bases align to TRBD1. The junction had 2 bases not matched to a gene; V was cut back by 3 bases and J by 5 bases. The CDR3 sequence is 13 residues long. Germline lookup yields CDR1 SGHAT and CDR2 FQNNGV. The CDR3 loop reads CASSLTGETEAFF. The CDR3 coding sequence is TGTGCCAGCAGCTTGACAGGGGAAACTGAAGCTTTCTTT.

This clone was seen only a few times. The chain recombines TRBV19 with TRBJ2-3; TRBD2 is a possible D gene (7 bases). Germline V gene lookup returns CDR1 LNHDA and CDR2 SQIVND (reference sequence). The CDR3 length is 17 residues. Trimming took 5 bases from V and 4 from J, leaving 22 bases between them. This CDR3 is CASSGGGGRRTADTQYF. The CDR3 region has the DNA TGTGCCAGTAGTGGCGGCGGGGGAAGAAGGACAGCAGATACGCAGTATTTT.

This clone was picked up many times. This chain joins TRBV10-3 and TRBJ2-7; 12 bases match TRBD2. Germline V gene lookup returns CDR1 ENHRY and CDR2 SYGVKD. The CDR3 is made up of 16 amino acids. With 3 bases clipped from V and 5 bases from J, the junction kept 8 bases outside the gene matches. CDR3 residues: CAISDPTSGSNHEQYF. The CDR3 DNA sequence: TGTGCCATCAGTGATCCGACTAGCGGGAGCAACCACGAGCAGTACTTC.

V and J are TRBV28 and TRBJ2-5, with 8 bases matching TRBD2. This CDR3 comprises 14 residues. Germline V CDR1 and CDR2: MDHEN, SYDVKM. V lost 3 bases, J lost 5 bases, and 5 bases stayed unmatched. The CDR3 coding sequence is TGTGCCAGCAGTTTCAGCGGGAGTAGGGAGACCCAGTACTTC. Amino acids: CASSFSGSRETQYF.

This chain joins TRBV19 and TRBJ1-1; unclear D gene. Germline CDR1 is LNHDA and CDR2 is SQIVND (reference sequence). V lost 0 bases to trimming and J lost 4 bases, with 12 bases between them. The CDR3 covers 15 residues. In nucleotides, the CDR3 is TGTGCCAGTAGTATAGACGGCAGTTTGGGCACTGAAGCTTTCTTT. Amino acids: CASSIDGSLGTEAFF.

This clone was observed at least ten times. The CDR3 nucleotides read TGTGCCAGCAGTTTATCCCAAGCGGGGGGATATCATGGCTACACCTTC. Encoded protein: CASSLSQAGGYHGYTF. V and J are TRBV27 and TRBJ1-2, with a tentative D call TRBD1 (5 bases). The V end lost 0 bases, the J end lost 6 bases, and 17 bases lay between the germline ends. Germline V gene lookup returns CDR1 MNHEY and CDR2 SMNVEV (reference sequence). The CDR3 covers 16 residues.

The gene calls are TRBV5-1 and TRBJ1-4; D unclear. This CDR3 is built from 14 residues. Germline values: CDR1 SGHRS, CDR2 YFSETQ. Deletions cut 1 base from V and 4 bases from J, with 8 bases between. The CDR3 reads CASSLSGDNEKLFF. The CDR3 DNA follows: TGCGCCAGCAGCTTGTCGGGAGATAATGAAAAACTGTTTTTT. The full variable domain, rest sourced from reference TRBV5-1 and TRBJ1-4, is KAGVTQTPRYLIKTRGQQVTLSCSPISGHRSVSWYQQTPGQGLQFLFEYFSETQRNKGNFPGRFSGRQFSNSRSEMNVSTLELGDSALYLCASSLSGDNEKLFFGSGTQLSVL.

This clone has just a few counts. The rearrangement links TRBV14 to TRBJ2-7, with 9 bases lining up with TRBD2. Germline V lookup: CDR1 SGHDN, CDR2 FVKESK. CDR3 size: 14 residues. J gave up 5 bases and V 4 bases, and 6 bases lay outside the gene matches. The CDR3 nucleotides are TGTGCCAGCAGCCTAGCGGGAGTCATGAACGAGCAGTACTTC. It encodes CASSLAGVMNEQYF.

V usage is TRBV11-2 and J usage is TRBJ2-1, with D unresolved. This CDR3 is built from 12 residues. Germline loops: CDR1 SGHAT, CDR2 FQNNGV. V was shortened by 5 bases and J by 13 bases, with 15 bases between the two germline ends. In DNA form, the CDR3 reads TGTGCCAGCAGCGAAATACTTTCGGGCCAGTTCTTC. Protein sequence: CASSEILSGQFF.

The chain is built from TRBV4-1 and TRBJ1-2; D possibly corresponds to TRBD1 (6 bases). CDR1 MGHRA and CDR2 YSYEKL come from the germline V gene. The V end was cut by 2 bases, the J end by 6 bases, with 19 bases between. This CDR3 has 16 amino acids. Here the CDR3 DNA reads TGCGCCAGCAGCCAACTAGTGCGACAGGCAGAGGATGGCTACACCTTC. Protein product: CASSQLVRQAEDGYTF.

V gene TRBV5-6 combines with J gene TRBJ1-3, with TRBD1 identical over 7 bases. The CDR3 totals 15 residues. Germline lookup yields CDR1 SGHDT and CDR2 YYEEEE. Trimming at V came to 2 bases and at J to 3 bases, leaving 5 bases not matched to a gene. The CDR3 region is CASSFRRGLGNTIYF. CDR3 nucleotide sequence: TGTGCCAGCAGCTTTCGTAGGGGGCTTGGAAACACCATATATTTT.

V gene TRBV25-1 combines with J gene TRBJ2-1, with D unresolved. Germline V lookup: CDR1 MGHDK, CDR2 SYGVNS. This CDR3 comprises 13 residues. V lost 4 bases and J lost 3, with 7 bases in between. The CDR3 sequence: CASSGRVYNEQFF. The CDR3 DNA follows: TGTGCCAGCAGTGGTAGAGTCTACAATGAGCAGTTCTTC.

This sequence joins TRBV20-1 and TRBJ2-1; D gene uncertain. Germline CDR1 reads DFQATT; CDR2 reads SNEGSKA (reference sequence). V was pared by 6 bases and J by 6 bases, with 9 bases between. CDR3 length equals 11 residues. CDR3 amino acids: CSAPASNEQFF. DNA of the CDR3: TGCAGTGCCCCAGCCTCCAATGAGCAGTTCTTC.

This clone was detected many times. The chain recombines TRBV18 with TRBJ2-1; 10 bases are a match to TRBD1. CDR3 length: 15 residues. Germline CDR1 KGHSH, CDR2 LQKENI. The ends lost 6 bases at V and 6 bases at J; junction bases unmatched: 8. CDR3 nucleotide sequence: TGTGCCAGCTCGTTTCAGGACAGGGGGTCCAATGAGCAGTTCTTC. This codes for CASSFQDRGSNEQFF.

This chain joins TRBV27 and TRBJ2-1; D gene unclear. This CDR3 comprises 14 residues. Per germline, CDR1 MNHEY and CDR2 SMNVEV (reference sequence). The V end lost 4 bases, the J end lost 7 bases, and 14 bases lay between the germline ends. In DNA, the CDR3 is TGTGCCAGCAGTTCCCCCACCGCGGTAAATGAGCAGTTCTTC. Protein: CASSSPTAVNEQFF.

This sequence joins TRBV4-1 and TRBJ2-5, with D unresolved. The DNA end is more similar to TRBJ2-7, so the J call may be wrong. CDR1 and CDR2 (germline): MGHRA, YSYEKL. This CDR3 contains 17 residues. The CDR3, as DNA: TGCGCCAGCAGCCAAGATCTCTCCGGCGTCTTCTCCTACGAGCAGTACTTC. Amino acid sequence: CASSQDLSGVFSYEQYF.

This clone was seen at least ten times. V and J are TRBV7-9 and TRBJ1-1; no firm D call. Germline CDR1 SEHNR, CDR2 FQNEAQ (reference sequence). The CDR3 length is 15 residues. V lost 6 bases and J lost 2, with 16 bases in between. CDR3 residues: CASSSPGSVNTEAFF. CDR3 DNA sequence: TGTGCCAGCAGTAGTCCGGGTTCCGTCAACACTGAAGCTTTCTTT.

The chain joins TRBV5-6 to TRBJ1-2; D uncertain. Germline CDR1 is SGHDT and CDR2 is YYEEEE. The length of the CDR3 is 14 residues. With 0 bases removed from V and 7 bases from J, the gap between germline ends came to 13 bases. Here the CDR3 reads CASSLEGGAGGYTF. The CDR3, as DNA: TGTGCCAGCAGCTTGGAGGGCGGCGCGGGTGGCTACACCTTC. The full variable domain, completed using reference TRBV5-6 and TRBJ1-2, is DAGVTQSPTHLIKTRGQQVTLRCSPKSGHDTVSWYQQALGQGPQFIFQYYEEEERQRGNFPDRFSGHQFPNYSSELNVNALLLGDSALYLCASSLEGGAGGYTFGSGTRLTVV.

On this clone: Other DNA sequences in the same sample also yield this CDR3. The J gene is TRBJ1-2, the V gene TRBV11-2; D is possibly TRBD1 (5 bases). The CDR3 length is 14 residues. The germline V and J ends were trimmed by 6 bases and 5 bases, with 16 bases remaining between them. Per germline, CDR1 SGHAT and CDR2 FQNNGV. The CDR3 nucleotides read TGTGCCAGCAGTTTGCAAAGGGACTCTTATGGCTACACCTTC. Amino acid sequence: CASSLQRDSYGYTF.

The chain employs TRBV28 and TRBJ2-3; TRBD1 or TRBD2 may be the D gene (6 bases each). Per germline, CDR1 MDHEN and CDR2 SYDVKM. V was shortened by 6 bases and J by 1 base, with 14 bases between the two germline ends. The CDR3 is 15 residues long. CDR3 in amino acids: CASSFGGAGTDTQYF. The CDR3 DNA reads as TGTGCCAGCAGCTTCGGGGGCGCAGGCACAGATACGCAGTATTTT.

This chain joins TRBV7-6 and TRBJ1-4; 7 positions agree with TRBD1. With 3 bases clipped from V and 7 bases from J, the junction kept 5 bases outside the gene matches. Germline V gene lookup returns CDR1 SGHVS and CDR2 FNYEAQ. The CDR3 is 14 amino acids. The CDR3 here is CASSFSGGGEKLFF. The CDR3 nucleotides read TGTGCCAGCAGCTTTTCAGGGGGAGGTGAAAAACTGTTTTTT.

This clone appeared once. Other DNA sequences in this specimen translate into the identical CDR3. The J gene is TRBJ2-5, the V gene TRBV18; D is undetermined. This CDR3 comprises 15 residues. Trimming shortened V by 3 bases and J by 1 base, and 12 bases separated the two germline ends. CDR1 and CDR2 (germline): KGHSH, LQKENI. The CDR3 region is CASSPRTAFQETQYF. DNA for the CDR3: TGTGCCAGCTCACCTCGGACGGCTTTCCAAGAGACCCAGTACTTC. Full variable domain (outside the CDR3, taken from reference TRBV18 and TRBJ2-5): NAGVMQNPRHLVRRRGQEARLRCSPMKGHSHVYWYRQLPEEGLKFMVYLQKENIIDESGMPKERFSAEFPKEGPSILRIQQVVRGDSAAYFCASSPRTAFQETQYFGPGTRLLVL.

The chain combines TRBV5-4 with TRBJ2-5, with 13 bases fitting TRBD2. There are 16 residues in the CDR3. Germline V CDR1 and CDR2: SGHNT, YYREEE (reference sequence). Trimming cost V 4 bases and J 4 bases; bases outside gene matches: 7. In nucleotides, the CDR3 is TGTGCCAGCAGCATTAGGACTAGCGGGAGACCAGAGACCCAGTACTTC. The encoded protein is CASSIRTSGRPETQYF. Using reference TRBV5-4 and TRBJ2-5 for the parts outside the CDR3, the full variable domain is ETGVTQSPTHLIKTRGQQVTLRCSSQSGHNTVSWYQQALGQGPQFIFQYYREEENGRGNFPPRFSGLQFPNYSSELNVNALELDDSALYLCASSIRTSGRPETQYFGPGTRLLVL.

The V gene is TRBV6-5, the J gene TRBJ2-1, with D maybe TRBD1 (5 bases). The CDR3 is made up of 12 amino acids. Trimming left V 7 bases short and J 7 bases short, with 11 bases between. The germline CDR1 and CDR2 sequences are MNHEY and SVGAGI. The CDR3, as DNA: TGTGCCAGCAAGAAGGGGATGAATGAGCAGTTCTTC. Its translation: CASKKGMNEQFF.

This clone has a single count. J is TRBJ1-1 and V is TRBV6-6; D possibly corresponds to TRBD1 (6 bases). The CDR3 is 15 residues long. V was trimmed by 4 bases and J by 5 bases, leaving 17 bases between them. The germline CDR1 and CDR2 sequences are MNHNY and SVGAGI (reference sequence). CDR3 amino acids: CASSSRGLQGTEAFF. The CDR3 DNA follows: TGTGCCAGCAGTTCGAGAGGGTTACAGGGAACTGAAGCTTTCTTT.

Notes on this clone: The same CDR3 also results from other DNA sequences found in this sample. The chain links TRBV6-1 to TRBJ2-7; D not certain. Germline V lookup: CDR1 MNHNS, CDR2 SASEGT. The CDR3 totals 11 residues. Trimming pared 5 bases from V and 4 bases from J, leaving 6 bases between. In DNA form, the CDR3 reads TGTGCCAGCAGTCCCTCATACGAGCAGTACTTC. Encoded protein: CASSPSYEQYF.